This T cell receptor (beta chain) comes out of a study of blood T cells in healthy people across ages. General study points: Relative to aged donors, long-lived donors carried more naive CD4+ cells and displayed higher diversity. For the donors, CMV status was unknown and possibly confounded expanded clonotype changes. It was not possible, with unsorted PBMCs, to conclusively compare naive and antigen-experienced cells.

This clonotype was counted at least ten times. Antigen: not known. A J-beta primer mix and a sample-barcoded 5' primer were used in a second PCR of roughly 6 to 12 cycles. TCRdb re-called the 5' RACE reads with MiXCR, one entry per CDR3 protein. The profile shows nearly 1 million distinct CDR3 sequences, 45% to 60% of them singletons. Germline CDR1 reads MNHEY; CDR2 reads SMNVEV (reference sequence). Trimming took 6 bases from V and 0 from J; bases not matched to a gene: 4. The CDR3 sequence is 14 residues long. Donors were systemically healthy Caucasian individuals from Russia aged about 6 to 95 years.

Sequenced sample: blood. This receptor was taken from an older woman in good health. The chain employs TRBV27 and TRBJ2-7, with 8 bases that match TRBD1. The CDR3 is CASSLGQASYEQYF. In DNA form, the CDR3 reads TGTGCCAGCAGCTTGGGACAGGCCTCCTACGAGCAGTACTTC.